This T cell receptor beta chain originates from a study of OX40 agonist ivuxolimab in advanced cancers. Study at large: Patients received intravenous ivuxolimab every 2 weeks at 0.01 to 10 mg/kg. Three patients showed partial responses: one hepatocellular carcinoma and two cutaneous melanoma cases. Study-level results: Researchers report that CD8+ T cells had, on average, more expanded clones than CD4+.

Germline V CDR1 and CDR2: SGHRS, YFSETQ. The CDR3 is 15 amino acids. Trimming took 4 bases from V and 4 from J; bases not matched to a gene: 10. As concerns this clone: Its target is not known.

Sequencing used immunoSEQ multiplex PCR; TCRdb keeps in-frame clones, though not all of them. Here the sample spans about 54,000 clones, more than 85% being singletons. The clonotype was recovered from an adult with an advanced solid tumor such as melanoma, head and neck, liver or kidney cancer. The chain has TRBV5-1 and TRBJ1-1, with 7 bases aligning to TRBD1. The source was CD4+ or CD8+ T cells sorted from blood, collected in a trial of the OX40 agonist ivuxolimab. The CDR3 region has the DNA TGCGCCAGCAGCAGGCACGAGGCAGGGGGCACTGAAGCTTTCTTT. Protein: CASSRHEAGGTEAFF.